A single sample gave rise to the 6 T cell receptor beta chains below, sequenced in a study of shared clonotypes between healthy human individuals. Method: immunoSEQ multiplex PCR; TCRdb's copy keeps in-frame clones and lacks some. This sample carries fewer than 3 million clones, less than 95% of them seen once, and the ten largest clones take more than 0.35%. Sequencing was carried out using naive CD4+ T cells from PBMCs. Subset noted: CD45RA+ positively selected. The receptors come from a man between 18 and 29 years old in good health. Some clones in this sample may be carry-over from other donors' samples.

This chain uses TRBV27 with TRBJ2-7; D unresolved. The CDR3 extends over 12 amino acids. Looked up from germline, CDR1 is MNHEY and CDR2 is SMNVEV (reference sequence). Trimming took 6 bases from V and 4 from J, leaving 10 bases between them. Written as DNA, the CDR3 is TGTGCCAGCAGCCAAACCCCGTACGAGCAGTACTTC. This codes for CASSQTPYEQYF.

This clone was detected once. The sample holds other DNA sequences that translate to the same CDR3. This chain connects TRBV28 to TRBJ2-2; D not certain. This CDR3 is built from 14 residues. The V end lost 3 bases, the J end lost 1 base, and 6 bases lay between the germline ends. Germline V gives CDR1 MDHEN, CDR2 SYDVKM. CDR3 protein: CASSLRRNTGELFF. The CDR3 coding sequence is TGTGCCAGCAGTTTGCGGAGGAACACCGGGGAGCTGTTTTTT.

This clone was counted between two and nine times. The chain is built from TRBV19 and TRBJ1-4; the D gene is possibly TRBD1 (5 bases). The CDR3 consists of 13 residues. The V end lost 5 bases, the J end lost 7 bases, and 11 bases lay between the germline ends. CDR1 is LNHDA, CDR2 SQIVND, per germline (reference sequence). CDR3 loop: CASSGHRSEKLFF. The DNA of the CDR3 is TGTGCCAGTAGTGGCCACAGGAGTGAAAAACTGTTTTTT. The full variable domain, its missing parts supplied by reference TRBV19 and TRBJ1-4, is DGGITQSPKYLFRKEGQNVTLSCEQNLNHDAMYWYRQDPGQGLRLIYYSQIVNDFQKGDIAEGYSVSREKKESFPLTVTSAQKNPTAFYLCASSGHRSEKLFFGSGTQLSVL.

The rearrangement joins TRBV7-3 to TRBJ2-2; 15 bases agree with TRBD2. V trimming: 2 bases; J trimming: 7 bases; junction bases outside the gene matches: 5. There are 17 residues in the CDR3. Germline CDR1 SGHTA, CDR2 FQGTGA. CDR3 sequence reads: CASSLGGLAGGNGELFF. For the CDR3, the DNA is TGTGCCAGCAGCTTAGGGGGACTAGCGGGAGGAAACGGGGAGCTGTTTTTT. The full variable domain, in which reference TRBV7-3 and TRBJ2-2 provide the parts outside the CDR3, is GAGVSQTPSNKVTEKGKYVELRCDPISGHTALYWYRQSLGQGPEFLIYFQGTGAADDSGLPNDRFFAVRPEGSVSTLKIQRTERGDSAVYLCASSLGGLAGGNGELFFGEGSRLTVL.

This sequence joins TRBV7-3 and TRBJ1-2, with a tentative D call TRBD1 (6 bases). The germline gives CDR1 SGHTA, CDR2 FQGTGA. Trimming pared 5 bases from V and 3 bases from J, leaving 16 bases between. The CDR3 totals 15 residues. CDR3 nucleotides: TGTGCCAGCAGCCCACAGGGTAGGGAGGACTATGGCTACACCTTC. Its protein is CASSPQGREDYGYTF.

Note on this clone: The identical CDR3 is also encoded by other nucleotide sequences in the sample. This chain joins TRBV5-1 and TRBJ2-3; perhaps D is TRBD1 or TRBD2 (5 bases each). Trimming removed 0 bases at V and 1 base at J, with 9 bases between. The CDR3 loop spans 15 amino acids. Germline CDR1 and CDR2: SGHRS and YFSETQ. The chain's CDR3 is CASSLEGRGTDTQYF. In DNA, the CDR3 is TGCGCCAGCAGCTTGGAGGGGCGGGGCACAGATACGCAGTATTTT.